This passage covers 32 T cell receptor beta chains from one sample sequenced in a study of identical twins. TCRdb re-called the 5' RACE reads through MiXCR, storing one row per CDR3 protein. The sample yields roughly 280,000 distinct CDR3 sequences, more than 8% seen once. These records were also assigned to another study, of yellow fever vaccine responses in identical twins.

The sequenced material came from CD8+ T cells sorted from blood. The receptors come from a woman between 18 and 29 years old in good health.

This clonotype showed up just a few times. The chain is built from TRBV7-6 and TRBJ2-5, with TRBD2 matching 8 bases. Germline CDR1 reads SGHVS; CDR2 reads FNYEAQ. V lost 7 bases and J lost 5; bases outside the gene matches: 9. The CDR3 contains 14 residues. The CDR3 DNA sequence: TGTGCCAGCACCTTCCGAGCGGGAGAGGAGACCCAGTACTTC. Translating gives CASTFRAGEETQYF.

V and J are TRBV12-3 or TRBV12-4 and TRBJ2-7, with 8 bases fitting TRBD2. The trim removed 8 bases at V and 3 bases at J, leaving 3 bases unmatched. This CDR3 is built from 12 residues. The DNA of the CDR3 is TGTGCCAGCCTCAGCGGGGGCTACGAGCAGTACTTC. Its translation is CASLSGGYEQYF.

This chain joins TRBV5-5 and TRBJ2-7; D possibly corresponds to TRBD2 (5 bases). Between the trimmed V and J ends, which lost 3 bases and 5 bases, there was a span of 12 bases. Germline loops: CDR1 SGHKS, CDR2 YYEKEE (reference sequence). The CDR3 runs to 13 residues. This CDR3 reads CASSSPARDEQYF. The CDR3 DNA is TGTGCCAGCAGCTCCCCGGCGAGGGACGAGCAGTACTTC.

This clonotype was seen ten or more times. V gene TRBV10-2 combines with J gene TRBJ2-7, with D maybe TRBD2 (6 bases). Germline V lookup: CDR1 WSHSY, CDR2 SAAADI. The CDR3 has 14 amino acids. Trimming took 4 bases from V and 2 from J, leaving 12 bases between them. The CDR3 DNA sequence: TGCGCCAGCAGTGGGGGGGAACTTACCTACGAGCAGTACTTC. The encoded protein is CASSGGELTYEQYF.

This clonotype was recorded at least ten times. The chain joins TRBV7-9 to TRBJ2-3, with 9 nucleotides matching TRBD1. CDR3 length equals 16 residues. From germline, CDR1 is SEHNR and CDR2 FQNEAQ (reference sequence). Trimming took 5 bases from V and 2 from J; bases not matched to a gene: 8. The CDR3 loop reads CASSTGTGPPTDTQYF. The CDR3, as DNA: TGTGCCAGCAGCACCGGGACAGGGCCCCCCACAGATACGCAGTATTTT. Together with reference TRBV7-9 and TRBJ2-3, the CDR3 gives the full variable domain: DTGVSQNPRHKITKRGQNVTFRCDPISEHNRLYWYRQTLGQGPEFLTYFQNEAQLEKSRLLSDRFSAERPKGSFSTLEIQRTEQGDSAMYLCASSTGTGPPTDTQYFGPGTRLTVL.

V gene TRBV20-1 combines with J gene TRBJ2-7; 8 nucleotides align to TRBD2. The ends lost 6 bases at V and 2 bases at J; junction bases unmatched: 6. The CDR3 is 13 amino acids. In germline, CDR1 is DFQATT, CDR2 SNEGSKA (reference sequence). The CDR3 coding sequence is TGCAGTGCCCTTAGCGGGGAGACCTACGAGCAGTACTTC. Translation gives CSALSGETYEQYF.

The chain recombines TRBV9 with TRBJ2-5; 10 bases line up with TRBD2. The V gene end was trimmed by 3 bases and the J gene end by 1 base; junction bases not matched to a gene: 6. This CDR3 contains 16 residues. Germline lookup yields CDR1 SGDLS and CDR2 YYNGEE. The CDR3 nucleotides are TGTGCCAGCAGCGAAGAGGGACTAGCGACCCAAGAGACCCAGTACTTC. It codes for CASSEEGLATQETQYF.

In its sample, this clonotype was seen many times. This chain links TRBV2 with TRBJ2-7; 8 nucleotides match TRBD2. Germline assignment: CDR1 SNHLY and CDR2 FYNNEI. The ends lost 7 bases at V and 3 bases at J; junction bases unmatched: 5. The CDR3 sequence is 13 residues long. CDR3 sequence (DNA): TGTGCCAGCACCCTTAGCGGGAACTACGAGCAGTACTTC. Translated, it gives CASTLSGNYEQYF. The full variable domain, completed using reference TRBV2 and TRBJ2-7, is EPEVTQTPSHQVTQMGQEVILRCVPISNHLYFYWYRQILGQKVEFLVSFYNNEISEKSEIFDDQFSVERPDGSNFTLKIRSTKLEDSAMYFCASTLSGNYEQYFGPGTRLTVT.

The chain carries TRBV7-6 and TRBJ2-2; 7 nucleotides agree with TRBD2. Per the germline V gene, CDR1 is SGHVS and CDR2 is FNYEAQ. V lost 2 bases, J lost 2 bases, and 5 bases stayed unmatched. The CDR3 is made up of 16 amino acids. The CDR3 spells CASSLTTGLNTGELFF. The CDR3 DNA is TGTGCCAGCAGCTTAACGACGGGACTAAACACCGGGGAGCTGTTTTTT.

The chain uses TRBV27 and TRBJ2-3; a possible D gene is TRBD1 (5 bases). The germline V gene has CDR1 MNHEY and CDR2 SMNVEV (reference sequence). Trimming cost V 0 bases and J 11 bases, with 12 bases left between them. The CDR3 covers 13 residues. The CDR3 sequence: CASSLSRVGRQYF. DNA for the CDR3: TGTGCCAGCAGTTTATCCCGGGTGGGGCGGCAGTATTTT.

Ten or more counts support this clonotype. The chain joins TRBV29-1 to TRBJ2-5, with D possibly matching TRBD2 (6 bases). The germline gives CDR1 SQVTM, CDR2 ANQGSEA. CDR3 size: 14 residues. V dropped 4 bases and J dropped 2 bases, with 14 bases sitting between them. CDR3 bases: TGCAGCGTTGTGGGACTGTTACAACAAGAGACCCAGTACTTC. Protein sequence: CSVVGLLQQETQYF.

The rearrangement joins TRBV20-1 to TRBJ1-5; TRBD1 is a possible D gene (5 bases). The CDR3 consists of 16 residues. V dropped 0 bases and J dropped 2 bases, with 14 bases sitting between them. The germline V gene encodes CDR1 DFQATT and CDR2 SNEGSKA (reference sequence). Here the CDR3 reads CSARERGRGGNQPQHF. In DNA form, the CDR3 reads TGCAGTGCTAGAGAGCGGGGAAGGGGTGGCAATCAGCCCCAGCATTTT.

This clonotype was detected many times. This rearrangement joins TRBV12-3 or TRBV12-4 to TRBJ2-2; possibly TRBD1 for D (7 bases). The V end lost 3 bases, the J end lost 7 bases, and 12 bases lay between the germline ends. The CDR3 has 14 amino acids. The CDR3 region has the DNA TGTGCCAGCAGTTTGGGGACAGCGGGCGGGGAGCTGTTTTTT. Its translation: CASSLGTAGGELFF.

The chain carries TRBV6-5 and TRBJ2-5; 7 positions match TRBD1. This CDR3 contains 15 residues. Germline V gene sequence: CDR1 MNHEY, CDR2 SVGAGI. V lost 4 bases to trimming and J lost 0 bases; unmatched junction nucleotides: 5. The CDR3 is CASSSRGTDQETQYF. CDR3 DNA: TGTGCCAGCAGTTCGAGAGGGACAGACCAAGAGACCCAGTACTTC.

There are many counts of this clonotype. This chain uses TRBV20-1 with TRBJ2-5, with 11 nucleotides matching TRBD1. This CDR3 spans 13 amino acids. V lost 6 bases and J lost 2; bases outside the gene matches: 2. The germline V gene has CDR1 DFQATT and CDR2 SNEGSKA (reference sequence). This CDR3 reads CSARDRGQETQYF. The CDR3 region has the DNA TGCAGTGCAAGGGACAGGGGGCAAGAGACCCAGTACTTC.

V gene TRBV7-9 combines with J gene TRBJ1-2; D remains unclear. Deletions cut 3 bases from V and 3 bases from J, with 5 bases between. CDR1 SEHNR and CDR2 FQNEAQ come from the germline V gene (reference sequence). The CDR3 runs to 12 residues. The CDR3 nucleotides are TGTGCCAGCAGCTTTAGTCACTATGGCTACACCTTC. Translation gives CASSFSHYGYTF.

This chain joins TRBV7-2 and TRBJ2-7; the D gene could be TRBD1 or TRBD2 (5 bases each). V was shortened by 3 bases and J by 0 bases, with 9 bases between the two germline ends. The CDR3 extends over 14 amino acids. CDR1 and CDR2 from the germline V gene are SGHTA and FQGNSA. CDR3 in DNA: TGTGCCAGCAGCTTTGGGGGTACCTCCTACGAGCAGTACTTC. It specifies CASSFGGTSYEQYF.

The chain has TRBV4-3 and TRBJ2-5; 11 nucleotides match TRBD2. CDR1 is LGHNA and CDR2 is YSLEER in the germline V gene. V lost 4 bases to trimming and J lost 2 bases; unmatched junction nucleotides: 6. The CDR3 covers 16 residues. The chain's CDR3 is CASSPRGLAVQETQYF. CDR3 sequence (DNA): TGCGCCAGCAGCCCCAGGGGACTAGCGGTACAAGAGACCCAGTACTTC.

The CDR3 DNA follows: TGTGCCAGCAGCTTATTAACTAGCGGGAGGGCCGGGGAGCTGTTTTTT. Amino acids: CASSLLTSGRAGELFF. The chain uses TRBV7-2 and TRBJ2-2; 13 positions agree with TRBD2. CDR3 size: 16 residues. V was clipped by 2 bases and J by 6 bases; unmatched bases: 3. Per germline, CDR1 SGHTA and CDR2 FQGNSA.

This clonotype was seen only a few times. The rearrangement joins TRBV6-1 to TRBJ2-7, with a possible D match to TRBD2 (6 bases). CDR3 length: 19 residues. The germline V gene has CDR1 MNHNS and CDR2 SASEGT. Trimming took off 6 bases at V and 3 bases at J, with 30 bases between the two ends. The CDR3 coding sequence is TGTGCCAGCAGAATGGACCCAGACGGGAGTCTTTCCACAATCTACGAGCAGTACTTC. Translated, it gives CASRMDPDGSLSTIYEQYF.

This chain uses TRBV2 with TRBJ1-2; 7 bases fit TRBD1. CDR1 is SNHLY, CDR2 FYNNEI, per germline. This CDR3 comprises 13 residues. V lost 4 bases, J lost 4 bases, and 3 bases stayed unmatched. For the CDR3, the DNA is TGTGCCAGCAGTGCGGGACAGCCCTATGGCTACACCTTC. It translates to CASSAGQPYGYTF.

This clonotype was detected ten times or more. This CDR3 reads CASSLTGGHSDTQYF. As DNA, the CDR3 is TGCGCCAGCAGCTTGACCGGGGGTCATTCAGATACGCAGTATTTT. V usage is TRBV5-1 and J usage is TRBJ2-3; possible D gene TRBD2, 6 bases. The length of the CDR3 is 15 residues. The germline V gene has CDR1 SGHRS and CDR2 YFSETQ. Deletions cut 1 base from V and 4 bases from J, with 13 bases between. Full variable domain (outside the CDR3, taken from reference TRBV5-1 and TRBJ2-3): KAGVTQTPRYLIKTRGQQVTLSCSPISGHRSVSWYQQTPGQGLQFLFEYFSETQRNKGNFPGRFSGRQFSNSRSEMNVSTLELGDSALYLCASSLTGGHSDTQYFGPGTRLTVL.

In its sample, this clonotype was seen a few times. The rearrangement joins TRBV11-2 to TRBJ2-5, with 9 bases fitting TRBD1. Germline CDR1 and CDR2: SGHAT and FQNNGV. The junction had 4 bases not matched to a gene; V was cut back by 6 bases and J by 5 bases. The CDR3 is 13 amino acids. CDR3 nucleotide sequence: TGTGCCAGCAGGACAGGGGGAGTCGAGACCCAGTACTTC. Encoded protein: CASRTGGVETQYF.

In this sample, this clonotype turned up a few times. V usage is TRBV12-3 or TRBV12-4 and J usage is TRBJ2-1, with TRBD1 identical over 9 bases. The CDR3 has 15 amino acids. Losses at the gene ends were 3 bases for V and 3 bases for J; bases not matched to a gene: 3. The CDR3 nucleotides read TGTGCCAGCAGTTTTGACAGGGGGGTCTACAATGAGCAGTTCTTC. Translation gives CASSFDRGVYNEQFF.

Many counts were recorded for this clonotype. This rearrangement joins TRBV4-3 to TRBJ1-2; D is ambiguous. Germline-derived CDR1 and CDR2 are LGHNA and YSLEER. This CDR3 has 16 amino acids. V dropped 3 bases and J dropped 5 bases, with 19 bases sitting between them. The chain's CDR3 is CASSHEVGWNPYGYTF. In DNA, the CDR3 is TGCGCCAGCAGCCACGAGGTCGGGTGGAACCCTTATGGCTACACCTTC.

There are a few counts of this clonotype. The gene calls are TRBV12-3 or TRBV12-4 and TRBJ1-4, with 7 positions matching TRBD1. The CDR3 runs 15 residues. V dropped 7 bases and J dropped 0; count of bases not matched to a gene: 5. CDR3 sequence: CASNTGQPTNEKLFF. CDR3 DNA sequence: TGTGCCAGCAACACGGGACAGCCAACTAATGAAAAACTGTTTTTT.

This clonotype occurred once. The gene calls are TRBV7-2 and TRBJ2-7; 14 bases match TRBD2. This CDR3 is 21 amino acids long. Trimming cost V 0 bases and J 0 bases; bases outside gene matches: 13. The germline gives CDR1 SGHTA, CDR2 FQGNSA. CDR3: CASSLARSGLAGGTLSYEQYF. CDR3 DNA: TGTGCCAGCAGCTTAGCAAGGTCCGGACTAGCGGGGGGAACTCTCTCCTACGAGCAGTACTTC.

This clonotype was observed at least ten times. This chain connects TRBV7-8 to TRBJ2-7; 10 bases align to TRBD1. With V trimmed by 4 bases and J by 5 bases, 11 bases remained unmatched. Germline values: CDR1 SGHVS, CDR2 FQNEAQ. The CDR3 loop spans 16 amino acids. The CDR3 protein is CASSSGLGQGSHEQYF. CDR3 bases: TGTGCCAGCAGCTCCGGGTTGGGACAGGGGTCCCACGAGCAGTACTTC.

V gene TRBV29-1 combines with J gene TRBJ2-7; D not certain. The ends were cut back, 4 bases at V and 1 base at J, with 11 bases in the middle. The CDR3 length is 13 residues. Germline CDR1 reads SQVTM; CDR2 reads ANQGSEA. CDR3 nucleotides: TGCAGCGTTGTCAAACGATTATCCTACGAGCAGTACTTC. Translating it yields CSVVKRLSYEQYF.

In its sample, this clonotype was seen a few times. The CDR3 sequence: CAANSLGETDTQYF. The CDR3 nucleotides read TGTGCCGCGAACAGTCTCGGGGAGACAGATACGCAGTATTTT. This sequence joins TRBV2 and TRBJ2-3, with a tentative D call TRBD2 (5 bases). V was clipped by 11 bases and J by 3 bases, with 18 bases between them. CDR1 and CDR2 (germline): SNHLY, FYNNEI. This CDR3 region has 14 residues.

This clonotype was counted a few times. CDR3 in amino acids: CASSLVSGNEYEQFF. CDR3 bases: TGTGCCAGCAGCTTAGTTTCGGGCAATGAATATGAGCAGTTCTTC. The genes are TRBV7-9 and TRBJ2-1, with D unresolved. The CDR3 loop spans 15 amino acids. Trimming left V 1 base short and J 8 bases short, with 15 bases between. Germline CDR1 and CDR2: SEHNR and FQNEAQ (reference sequence).

Many counts were recorded for this clonotype. The rearrangement uses TRBV20-1 and TRBJ2-5, with TRBD2 identical over 10 bases. The CDR3 runs to 14 residues. The junction had 1 base not matched to a gene; V was cut back by 0 bases and J by 3 bases. The germline V gene has CDR1 DFQATT and CDR2 SNEGSKA (reference sequence). DNA for the CDR3: TGCAGTGCTAGAGACCTAGCGGGAGAAGAGACCCAGTACTTC. It translates to CSARDLAGEETQYF.